The 22 T cell receptor beta chains in this list originate from one sample, sequenced in a study of T cells in localized non-small cell lung cancer. The method was immunoSEQ multiplex PCR; TCRdb's version includes in-frame clones alone and lacks a portion of them. The sample has some 19,000 clones, 85% to 95% seen once. Here the sequenced sample was peripheral blood, taken before any cancer treatment. The receptors come from a male donor older than 55 with stage I squamous cell lung carcinoma.

This clone was seen once. The chain employs TRBV28 and TRBJ1-5; a possible D gene is TRBD1 (5 bases). V lost 3 bases and J 3 bases, leaving 9 bases between the germline ends. This CDR3 region has 14 residues. Per the germline V gene, CDR1 is MDHEN and CDR2 is SYDVKM. The DNA for the CDR3 is TGTGCCAGCAGTTTCCTGGGGGACAATCAGCCCCAGCATTTT. It is translated as CASSFLGDNQPQHF.

The chain is built from TRBV29-1 and TRBJ2-7; D remains ambiguous. Germline CDR1 reads SQVTM; CDR2 reads ANQGSEA. CDR3 length: 11 amino acids. V lost 6 bases and J 3 bases, leaving 9 bases between the germline ends. CDR3 DNA: TGCAGCGTCGCCACACTCTACGAGCAGTACTTC. It codes for CSVATLYEQYF.

The chain links TRBV7-2 to TRBJ2-7; no clear D. This CDR3 comprises 12 residues. CDR1 is SGHTA and CDR2 is FQGNSA in the germline V gene. V was shortened by 2 bases and J by 3 bases, with 5 bases between the two germline ends. CDR3 sequence reads: CASSLSRYEQYF. As DNA, the CDR3 is TGTGCCAGCAGCTTATCTCGCTACGAGCAGTACTTC.

The V and J genes are TRBV6-5 and TRBJ1-2; 11 bases match TRBD1. Germline V gene lookup returns CDR1 MNHEY and CDR2 SVGAGI. With V trimmed by 10 bases and J by 8 bases, 9 bases remained unmatched. This CDR3 has 13 residues. The chain's CDR3 is CATSDRGHQGYTF. The CDR3 DNA sequence: TGTGCCACCTCGGACAGGGGGCATCAGGGCTACACCTTC.

This clone was observed once. The gene calls are TRBV7-9 and TRBJ2-3; no clear D gene. Germline CDR1 and CDR2: SEHNR and FQNEAQ (reference sequence). The CDR3 covers 14 residues. Trimming shortened V by 2 bases and J by 2 bases, and 8 bases separated the two germline ends. For the CDR3, the DNA is TGTGCCAGCAGCTTAACCAGCTTCACAGATACGCAGTATTTT. Amino acid sequence: CASSLTSFTDTQYF. Supplemented by reference TRBV7-9 and TRBJ2-3, the full variable domain reads DTGVSQNPRHKITKRGQNVTFRCDPISEHNRLYWYRQTLGQGPEFLTYFQNEAQLEKSRLLSDRFSAERPKGSFSTLEIQRTEQGDSAMYLCASSLTSFTDTQYFGPGTRLTVL.

The V call is TRBV27, the J call TRBJ2-5, with D perhaps matching TRBD1 (7 bases). V shed 6 bases and J shed 4 bases, with 12 bases lying between them. Germline-derived CDR1 and CDR2 are MNHEY and SMNVEV (reference sequence). This CDR3 spans 13 amino acids. The CDR3 bases are TGTGCCAGCAGCCTCCAGGGGGGAGAGACCCAGTACTTC. It is translated as CASSLQGGETQYF.

This chain joins TRBV7-7 and TRBJ2-5, with D possibly TRBD1 on 6 matching bases. CDR1 and CDR2 from the germline V gene are SSHAT and FNYEAQ (reference sequence). Trimming took 5 bases from V and 1 from J, leaving 11 bases between them. The CDR3 is 14 amino acids. The DNA for the CDR3 is TGTGCCAGCAGCCCCACAGGGATCCAAGAGACCCAGTACTTC. It translates to CASSPTGIQETQYF. Using reference TRBV7-7 and TRBJ2-5 for the parts outside the CDR3, the full variable domain is GAGVSQSPRYKVTKRGQDVTLRCDPISSHATLYWYQQALGQGPEFLTYFNYEAQPDKSGLPSDRFSAERPEGSISTLTIQRTEQRDSAMYRCASSPTGIQETQYFGPGTRLLVL.

The chain links TRBV7-2 to TRBJ2-1, with a weak D call TRBD2 (5 bases). CDR3 size: 14 residues. The germline gives CDR1 SGHTA, CDR2 FQGNSA. Trimming stripped 0 bases from V and 6 bases from J, with 9 bases between. The CDR3 spells CASSLAGALNEQFF. CDR3 DNA: TGTGCCAGCAGCTTAGCGGGAGCCCTCAATGAGCAGTTCTTC.

The CDR3 nucleotides read TGTGCCAGCAGCTCGTACCTTTTGGATACGCAGTATTTT. Amino acids: CASSSYLLDTQYF. The genes are TRBV7-9 and TRBJ2-3; D unresolved. The CDR3 has 13 residues. Trimming took 4 bases from V and 6 from J, leaving 11 bases between them. Germline-derived CDR1 and CDR2 are SEHNR and FQNEAQ (reference sequence).

This clone occurred a few times. The chain links TRBV13 to TRBJ2-5; D is possibly TRBD1 or TRBD2 (6 bases each). The CDR3 spans 15 residues. Trimming shortened V by 5 bases and J by 3 bases, and 16 bases separated the two germline ends. The germline V gene encodes CDR1 PRHDT and CDR2 FYEKMQ (reference sequence). The CDR3 sequence: CASSPRGSGEETQYF. The CDR3 nucleotides are TGTGCCAGCAGCCCCAGGGGTAGCGGAGAAGAGACCCAGTACTTC.

The chain is built from TRBV19 and TRBJ2-1, with 14 bases lining up with TRBD2. Germline CDR1 LNHDA, CDR2 SQIVND (reference sequence). This CDR3 spans 17 amino acids. J gave up 7 bases and V 5 bases, and 10 bases lay outside the gene matches. For the CDR3, the DNA is TGTGCCAGTAGTTCCCCGGGACTAGCGGGAGCGGGTAATGAGCAGTTCTTC. This sequence encodes CASSSPGLAGAGNEQFF.

The gene calls are TRBV6-4 and TRBJ2-3; a possible D gene is TRBD2 (5 bases). CDR3 length equals 15 residues. V gave up 7 bases and J gave up 0 bases, with 14 bases separating them. CDR1 MRHNA and CDR2 SNTAGT come from the germline V gene. CDR3 nucleotides: TGTGCCAGCACGCCCGAGGGCGGAAGCACAGATACGCAGTATTTT. It codes for CASTPEGGSTDTQYF.

The V and J genes are TRBV10-1 and TRBJ2-7, with TRBD2 matching over 9 bases. Losses at the gene ends were 6 bases for V and 2 bases for J; bases not matched to a gene: 8. Per the germline V gene, CDR1 is WNHNN and CDR2 is SYGVQD (reference sequence). The length of the CDR3 is 15 residues. CDR3 region: CASSDGSSGTYEQYF. The CDR3 region has the DNA TGCGCCAGCAGCGACGGGTCTAGCGGGACCTACGAGCAGTACTTC.

The genes are TRBV30 and TRBJ2-5; D gene ambiguous. The CDR3 contains 12 residues. Trimming shortened V by 3 bases and J by 5 bases, and 10 bases separated the two germline ends. Germline V gives CDR1 GTSNPN, CDR2 SVGIG (reference sequence). Here the CDR3 DNA reads TGTGCCTGGAGCCTTTTTGGGGAGACCCAGTACTTC. Translating it yields CAWSLFGETQYF.

This sequence joins TRBV7-8 and TRBJ1-5; 11 bases are shared with TRBD1. Germline CDR1 reads SGHVS; CDR2 reads FQNEAQ. V was clipped by 3 bases and J by 7 bases; unmatched bases: 8. This CDR3 has 16 residues. The chain's CDR3 is CASSLEGQGAGQPQHF. CDR3 coding DNA: TGTGCCAGCAGCTTGGAAGGACAGGGGGCAGGGCAGCCCCAGCATTTT.

CDR3 protein: CASIPHLYVQETQYF. The CDR3 DNA is TGTGCCAGCATACCCCACCTGTATGTGCAAGAGACCCAGTACTTC. The V gene is TRBV6-6, the J gene TRBJ2-5, with D unclear. The germline CDR1 and CDR2 sequences are MNHNY and SVGAGI (reference sequence). The CDR3 spans 15 residues. V was cut by 7 bases and J by 2 bases, with 17 bases left in between.

The chain uses TRBV19 and TRBJ1-2; perhaps TRBD1 as D (5 bases). Trimming stripped 3 bases from V and 3 bases from J, with 11 bases between. The CDR3 has 14 residues. Germline CDR1 and CDR2: LNHDA and SQIVND (reference sequence). Written as DNA, the CDR3 is TGTGCCAGTAGTATTCTAGGACATGACTATGGCTACACCTTC. It translates to CASSILGHDYGYTF.

The V and J genes are TRBV10-3 and TRBJ2-3; possibly TRBD2 for D (6 bases). Between the trimmed V and J ends, which lost 6 bases and 6 bases, there was a span of 19 bases. The germline V gene has CDR1 ENHRY and CDR2 SYGVKD. CDR3 length: 15 residues. CDR3 protein: CAIRANSGLGDTQYF. Written as DNA, the CDR3 is TGTGCCATCAGAGCAAATAGCGGATTGGGGGATACGCAGTATTTT.

The chain is built from TRBV18 and TRBJ2-4; D possibly corresponds to TRBD2 (5 bases). V was clipped by 6 bases and J by 3 bases, with 15 bases between them. CDR1 KGHSH and CDR2 LQKENI come from the germline V gene. The CDR3 consists of 15 residues. In DNA form, the CDR3 reads TGTGCCAGCTCGTCCGCCGGTCGGGGCAAAAACATTCAGTACTTC. Translation gives CASSSAGRGKNIQYF.

CDR3 bases: TGTGCCAGCAGCTTAGTCGGAGGGGAATATGGCTACACCTTC. It codes for CASSLVGGEYGYTF. The rearrangement uses TRBV7-2 and TRBJ1-2, with a weak D call TRBD1 (5 bases). Trimming stripped 1 base from V and 5 bases from J, with 11 bases between. This CDR3 spans 14 amino acids. The germline V gene encodes CDR1 SGHTA and CDR2 FQGNSA.

The CDR3 DNA reads as TGCGCCAGCAGCTTGGAGGCGGGCGATTCACCCCTCCACTTT. It translates to CASSLEAGDSPLHF. The chain carries TRBV5-1 and TRBJ1-6; D is unclear. Germline CDR1 reads SGHRS; CDR2 reads YFSETQ. CDR3 length equals 14 residues. Between the trimmed V and J ends, which lost 0 bases and 8 bases, there was a span of 9 bases. Based on the CDR3 plus reference TRBV5-1 and TRBJ1-6, the full variable domain is KAGVTQTPRYLIKTRGQQVTLSCSPISGHRSVSWYQQTPGQGLQFLFEYFSETQRNKGNFPGRFSGRQFSNSRSEMNVSTLELGDSALYLCASSLEAGDSPLHFGNGTRLTVT.

This clone was counted between two and nine times. The chain couples TRBV28 to TRBJ1-5; D is unresolved. Per the germline V gene, CDR1 is MDHEN and CDR2 is SYDVKM. The CDR3 spans 15 residues. With 3 bases removed from V and 5 bases from J, the gap between germline ends came to 14 bases. The CDR3 DNA reads as TGTGCCAGCAGTTTGCCCCAACAACTCCATCAGCCCCAGCATTTT. Residues: CASSLPQQLHQPQHF.